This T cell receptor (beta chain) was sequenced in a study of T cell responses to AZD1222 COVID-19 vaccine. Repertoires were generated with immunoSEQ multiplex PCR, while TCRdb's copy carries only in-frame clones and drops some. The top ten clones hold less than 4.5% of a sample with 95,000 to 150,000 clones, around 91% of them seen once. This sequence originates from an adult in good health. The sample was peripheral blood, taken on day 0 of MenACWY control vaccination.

CDR3 loop: CASSESGRANEKLFF. The CDR3 DNA reads as TGTGCCAGCAGTGAATCGGGCAGGGCTAATGAAAAACTGTTTTTT. This rearrangement joins TRBV25-1 to TRBJ1-4; the D gene is possibly TRBD1 (5 bases). CDR3 length: 15 amino acids. V was clipped by 1 base and J by 3 bases, with 9 bases between them. Looked up from germline, CDR1 is MGHDK and CDR2 is SYGVNS.